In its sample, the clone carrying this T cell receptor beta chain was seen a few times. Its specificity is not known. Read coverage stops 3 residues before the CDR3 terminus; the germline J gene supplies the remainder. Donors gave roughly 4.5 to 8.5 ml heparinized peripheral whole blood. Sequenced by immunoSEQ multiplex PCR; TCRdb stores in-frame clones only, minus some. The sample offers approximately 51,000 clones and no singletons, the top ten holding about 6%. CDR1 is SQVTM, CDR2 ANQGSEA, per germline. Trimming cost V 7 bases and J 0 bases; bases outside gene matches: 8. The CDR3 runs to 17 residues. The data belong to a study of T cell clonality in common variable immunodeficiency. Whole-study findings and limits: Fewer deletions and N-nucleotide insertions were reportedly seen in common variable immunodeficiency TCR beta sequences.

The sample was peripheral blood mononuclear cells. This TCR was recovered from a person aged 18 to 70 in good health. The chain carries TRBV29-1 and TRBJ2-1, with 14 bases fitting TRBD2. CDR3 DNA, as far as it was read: TGCAGCGCGAGGACTAGCGGGGGGACCAGCTCCTACAATGAG. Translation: CSARTSGGTSSYNE. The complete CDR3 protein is CSARTSGGTSSYNEQFF.